The next 2 T cell receptor beta chains were all read from a single sample in a study of cytomegalovirus exposure and HLA in healthy donors. PCR amplification relied on 60 Vbeta primers (plus 13 Jbeta primers). Some clones are missing from TCRdb's copy, which holds only in-frame ones; the method was immunoSEQ multiplex PCR. The table lists under 95,000 clones, about three quarters of them singletons. Source material: PBMCs. The receptors here all came from a young man in good health and CMV-seropositive.

This sequence joins TRBV6-6 and TRBJ2-1; TRBD1 agrees at 10 bases. This CDR3 region has 14 residues. CDR1 and CDR2 from the germline V gene are MNHNY and SVGAGI (reference sequence). Germline trimming cut 4 bases from V and 7 bases from J; bases unmatched to any gene: 4. The CDR3 region has the DNA TGTGCCAGCAGTTCAGACAGGGGGCGAAATGAGCAGTTCTTC. Translating it yields CASSSDRGRNEQFF.

V and J are TRBV15 and TRBJ1-2, with D perhaps matching TRBD1 (5 bases). Germline CDR1 LNHNV, CDR2 YYDKDF (reference sequence). Trimming took off 0 bases at V and 4 bases at J, with 15 bases between the two ends. The CDR3 loop spans 16 amino acids. Written as DNA, the CDR3 is TGTGCCACCAGCAGAGATCTCCTCGGGGGAAGCTATGGCTACACCTTC. Its translation: CATSRDLLGGSYGYTF.